The 31 T cell receptor beta chains listed next were all sequenced from one sample in a study of cytomegalovirus exposure and HLA in healthy donors. Researchers ran the PCR with 60 Vbeta and 13 Jbeta primers. The protocol was immunoSEQ multiplex PCR, while the TCRdb copy is restricted to in-frame clones and leaves out a portion. The data hold about 120,000 clones, with more than 65% observed a single time. The sample comprised PBMCs. These receptors were obtained from a human donor in good health.

The rearrangement uses TRBV30 and TRBJ1-5; D not certain. From germline, CDR1 is GTSNPN and CDR2 SVGIG (reference sequence). Trimming shortened V by 2 bases and J by 0 bases, and 8 bases separated the two germline ends. This CDR3 contains 14 residues. The CDR3 coding sequence is TGTGCCTGGAGTCGGGGAGATAGCAATCAGCCCCAGCATTTT. Its translation: CAWSRGDSNQPQHF.

This sequence joins TRBV5-1 and TRBJ1-4, with a weak D call TRBD1 (5 bases). The V gene lost 0 bases and the J gene lost 7 bases, with 13 bases spanning the gap. Germline CDR1 reads SGHRS; CDR2 reads YFSETQ. The CDR3 spans 15 residues. CDR3: CASSLAIGAGEKLFF. CDR3 sequence (DNA): TGCGCCAGCAGCTTGGCCATAGGGGCAGGTGAAAAACTGTTTTTT.

The chain joins TRBV18 to TRBJ1-2; 9 bases are shared with TRBD1. The germline CDR1 and CDR2 sequences are KGHSH and LQKENI. The V and J ends lost 4 bases and 2 bases, in that order; junction bases with no gene match: 11. The CDR3 spans 17 residues. The CDR3 DNA is TGTGCCAGCTCACAGATCGTGACCGGGACAGGGAACTATGGCTACACCTTC. Translation: CASSQIVTGTGNYGYTF.

This sequence joins TRBV5-1 and TRBJ2-7; D might be TRBD2 (5 bases). CDR3 length: 15 residues. Per the germline V gene, CDR1 is SGHRS and CDR2 is YFSETQ. The germline V and J ends were trimmed by 0 bases and 2 bases, with 12 bases remaining between them. DNA of the CDR3: TGCGCCAGCAGCTTGGTTGGTCCGGGGACCTACGAGCAGTACTTC. This translates into CASSLVGPGTYEQYF.

Notes on this clone: The junction and the germline gene differ at one end; a read error may be behind it. The V and J genes are TRBV7-2 and TRBJ1-5; possibly TRBD1 for D (5 bases). Germline loops: CDR1 SGHTA, CDR2 FQGNSA. The CDR3 has 13 residues. For the CDR3, the DNA is TGTGCCAACAGCCGGGGGGACGGTCAGCCCCAGCATTTT. This codes for CANSRGDGQPQHF.

This clone was counted only a few times. The chain joins TRBV28 to TRBJ2-2; TRBD1 matches 7 bases. Looked up from germline, CDR1 is MDHEN and CDR2 is SYDVKM. Trimming cost V 3 bases and J 5 bases; bases outside gene matches: 6. The CDR3 is 15 residues long. CDR3 loop: CASSFGDRDTGELFF. In DNA form, the CDR3 reads TGTGCCAGCAGTTTTGGGGACAGAGATACCGGGGAGCTGTTTTTT.

This clone was found a few times. The rearrangement uses TRBV6-1 and TRBJ2-7; D is possibly TRBD2 (7 bases). V shed 8 bases and J shed 5 bases, with 16 bases lying between them. The length of the CDR3 is 13 residues. The V gene's germline CDR1 is MNHNS and CDR2 SASEGT. The CDR3 protein is CASRPTGGNEQYF. Written as DNA, the CDR3 is TGTGCCAGCCGCCCAACGGGGGGCAACGAGCAGTACTTC.

The gene calls are TRBV7-9 and TRBJ2-3; 9 bases are shared with TRBD2. Germline V gene sequence: CDR1 SEHNR, CDR2 FQNEAQ (reference sequence). This CDR3 contains 16 residues. V dropped 5 bases and J dropped 1; count of bases not matched to a gene: 7. The CDR3 region is CASSPGTSLRTDTQYF. CDR3 coding DNA: TGTGCCAGCAGCCCCGGGACTAGCCTCCGCACAGATACGCAGTATTTT.

The chain recombines TRBV11-2 with TRBJ1-1, with D maybe TRBD1 (5 bases). Germline CDR1 reads SGHAT; CDR2 reads FQNNGV. Trimming shortened V by 3 bases and J by 1 base, and 6 bases separated the two germline ends. The CDR3 runs 13 residues. In DNA form, the CDR3 reads TGTGCCAGCAGCTTTACAGGGAACACTGAAGCTTTCTTT. This sequence encodes CASSFTGNTEAFF.

This rearrangement joins TRBV2 to TRBJ2-2; 9 nucleotides agree with TRBD1. This CDR3 spans 15 amino acids. CDR1 is SNHLY and CDR2 is FYNNEI in the germline V gene. The ends lost 2 bases at V and 8 bases at J; junction bases unmatched: 6. DNA of the CDR3: TGTGCCAGCAGTGAATGGGGACAGGGACCGGGGGAGCTGTTTTTT. As protein: CASSEWGQGPGELFF.

This chain uses TRBV5-4 with TRBJ2-1; 7 nucleotides agree with TRBD2. The CDR3 sequence is 15 residues long. The trim removed 0 bases at V and 2 bases at J, leaving 2 bases unmatched. Germline loops: CDR1 SGHNT, CDR2 YYREEE (reference sequence). The CDR3 spells CASSLAAGAYNEQFF. The DNA of the CDR3 is TGTGCCAGCAGCTTGGCGGCGGGAGCCTACAATGAGCAGTTCTTC.

The chain carries TRBV7-7 and TRBJ2-3; maybe TRBD1 (6 bases). Germline CDR1 and CDR2: SSHAT and FNYEAQ (reference sequence). The CDR3 spans 13 residues. Trimming removed 5 bases at V and 1 base at J, with 7 bases between. This chain's CDR3 is CASSRQGTDTQYF. The CDR3, as DNA: TGTGCCAGCAGCCGACAGGGCACAGATACGCAGTATTTT.

The rearrangement links TRBV28 to TRBJ2-7; 10 bases fit TRBD1. The CDR3 has 15 amino acids. Germline CDR1 reads MDHEN; CDR2 reads SYDVKM. Trimming removed 1 base from V and 7 bases from J; junction bases left unmatched: 7. The CDR3 nucleotides are TGTGCCAGCAGTTTATCCGACAGGGGGCAAGGGGAGCAGTACTTC. Residues: CASSLSDRGQGEQYF.

This chain links TRBV28 with TRBJ2-3; TRBD1 agrees at 7 bases. Trimming removed 11 bases from V and 2 bases from J; junction bases left unmatched: 10. Germline-derived CDR1 and CDR2 are MDHEN and SYDVKM. This CDR3 spans 14 amino acids. Written as DNA, the CDR3 is TGTGCCGCCTCACCGGGACAGCCCACAGATACGCAGTATTTT. It is translated as CAASPGQPTDTQYF. Full variable domain (outside the CDR3, taken from reference TRBV28 and TRBJ2-3): DVKVTQSSRYLVKRTGEKVFLECVQDMDHENMFWYRQDPGLGLRLIYFSYDVKMKEKGDIPEGYSVSREKKERFSLILESASTNQTSMYLCAASPGQPTDTQYFGPGTRLTVL.

The CDR3 sequence is CASSDGTGDREQYF. CDR3 DNA: TGTGCCAGCAGTGACGGGACAGGCGACCGAGAGCAGTACTTC. The genes are TRBV2 and TRBJ2-5; 8 bases align to TRBD1. Germline CDR1 reads SNHLY; CDR2 reads FYNNEI. The CDR3 extends over 14 amino acids. Losses at the gene ends were 3 bases for V and 11 bases for J; bases not matched to a gene: 11.

J is TRBJ2-7 and V is TRBV7-2; possibly TRBD2 for D (6 bases). Germline CDR1 and CDR2: SGHTA and FQGNSA. The CDR3 spans 15 residues. V lost 3 bases and J 2 bases, leaving 14 bases between the germline ends. DNA of the CDR3: TGTGCCAGCAGCTTTGGCGGGGCCACGACCTACGAGCAGTACTTC. This translates into CASSFGGATTYEQYF.

Note on this clone: One end of the junction fails to match germline, which may point to a read error. The chain combines TRBV5-8 with TRBJ2-7; no definite D call. The V gene's germline CDR1 is SGHTS and CDR2 YDEGEE. This CDR3 contains 11 residues. The CDR3 reads CASSFSYAQYF. CDR3 sequence (DNA): TGTGCCAGCAGCTTCTCCTACGCGCAGTACTTC.

The chain recombines TRBV28 with TRBJ2-7; 8 nucleotides align to TRBD1. Trimming removed 2 bases from V and 3 bases from J; junction bases left unmatched: 6. The CDR3 extends over 15 amino acids. CDR1 MDHEN and CDR2 SYDVKM come from the germline V gene. CDR3 residues: CASSLATGESYEQYF. For the CDR3, the DNA is TGTGCCAGCAGTTTAGCGACAGGGGAAAGCTACGAGCAGTACTTC.

This chain connects TRBV7-9 to TRBJ1-3, with 7 bases identical to TRBD1. Germline loops: CDR1 SEHNR, CDR2 FQNEAQ (reference sequence). There are 14 residues in the CDR3. Losses at the gene ends were 6 bases for V and 0 bases for J; bases not matched to a gene: 2. The CDR3, as DNA: TGTGCCAGCAGACGACAGGGCTCTGGAAACACCATATATTTT. This codes for CASRRQGSGNTIYF. Based on the CDR3 plus reference TRBV7-9 and TRBJ1-3, the full variable domain is DTGVSQNPRHKITKRGQNVTFRCDPISEHNRLYWYRQTLGQGPEFLTYFQNEAQLEKSRLLSDRFSAERPKGSFSTLEIQRTEQGDSAMYLCASRRQGSGNTIYFGEGSWLTVV.

This chain links TRBV7-9 with TRBJ2-1; 9 bases line up with TRBD2. V was pared by 1 base and J by 2 bases, with 3 bases of the junction left unmatched. The germline gives CDR1 SEHNR, CDR2 FQNEAQ (reference sequence). The CDR3 extends over 16 amino acids. CDR3 residues: CASSLGLAETYNEQFF. CDR3 nucleotide sequence: TGTGCCAGCAGCTTAGGACTAGCGGAAACCTACAATGAGCAGTTCTTC.

This chain joins TRBV15 and TRBJ1-5; maybe TRBD1 (5 bases). V was trimmed by 0 bases and J by 8 bases, leaving 14 bases between them. CDR3 length: 15 amino acids. The germline CDR1 and CDR2 sequences are LNHNV and YYDKDF (reference sequence). CDR3 protein: CATSRDPDGGEPQHF. CDR3 sequence (DNA): TGTGCCACCAGCAGAGATCCCGACGGGGGAGAGCCCCAGCATTTT.

This clone has ten or more counts. This chain uses TRBV21-1 with TRBJ1-5; TRBD1 is the table's D call, not checked against the DNA. TRBV21-1 is annotated as a pseudogene. This CDR3 spans 20 amino acids. The CDR3 DNA reads as TGTGCCAGCAGGGGATTCCGGGACAGGGGGCGCGGGGTCTACAATCAGCCCCAGCATTTT. This translates into CASRGFRDRGRGVYNQPQHF.

This rearrangement joins TRBV2 to TRBJ2-1; 14 bases map to TRBD2. J lost 10 bases, V lost 4 bases, and 6 bases had no gene match. Germline CDR1 is SNHLY and CDR2 is FYNNEI. The CDR3 is made up of 15 amino acids. The CDR3 region has the DNA TGTGCCAGCAGTGCGACTAGCGGGAGGGCTAGAGAGCAGTTCTTC. Protein product: CASSATSGRAREQFF.

The chain recombines TRBV4-1 with TRBJ1-1; a possible D gene is TRBD1 (5 bases). This CDR3 comprises 16 residues. CDR1 and CDR2 from the germline V gene are MGHRA and YSYEKL. Trimming cost V 0 bases and J 5 bases, with 16 bases left between them. The CDR3 DNA is TGCGCCAGCAGCCAAGATCTACTCTGGGGGGGGACTGAAGCTTTCTTT. This gives the protein CASSQDLLWGGTEAFF.

V and J are TRBV11-3 and TRBJ2-1; D gene uncertain. This CDR3 is 11 amino acids long. Deletions cut 4 bases from V and 5 bases from J, with 3 bases between. CDR1 SGHNT and CDR2 YENEEA come from the germline V gene. The DNA of the CDR3 is TGTGCCAGCAGCTCAGACAATGAGCAGTTCTTC. This gives the protein CASSSDNEQFF. Full variable domain (remainder filled in from reference TRBV11-3 and TRBJ2-1): EAGVVQSPRYKIIEKKQPVAFWCNPISGHNTLYWYLQNLGQGPELLIRYENEEAVDDSQLPKDRFSAERLKGVDSTLKIQPAELGDSAVYLCASSSDNEQFFGPGTRLTVL.

The chain is built from TRBV30 and TRBJ1-3; D is unclear. The CDR3 sequence is 11 residues long. Germline CDR1 and CDR2: GTSNPN and SVGIG (reference sequence). Trimming removed 8 bases at V and 3 bases at J, with 8 bases between. CDR3 in amino acids: CARNSGNTIYF. The CDR3 nucleotides are TGTGCCCGGAACAGTGGAAACACCATATATTTT.

The chain is built from TRBV11-3 and TRBJ2-5, with 7 nucleotides matching TRBD1. CDR1 is SGHNT and CDR2 is YENEEA in the germline V gene. Trimming at V came to 4 bases and at J to 4 bases, leaving 6 bases not matched to a gene. The length of the CDR3 is 14 residues. Written as DNA, the CDR3 is TGTGCCAGCAGCTCCGGGACAGTGAGAGAGACCCAGTACTTC. Its protein is CASSSGTVRETQYF.

This clone was recorded only once. V is TRBV15 and J is TRBJ1-5; D unclear. CDR3 length equals 13 residues. V lost 4 bases and J lost 4, with 8 bases in between. Per germline, CDR1 LNHNV and CDR2 YYDKDF (reference sequence). In nucleotides, the CDR3 is TGTGCCACCAGCAAAGCCCCAAATCAGCCCCAGCATTTT. It specifies CATSKAPNQPQHF.

V and J are TRBV18 and TRBJ2-5; 9 nucleotides align to TRBD1. The CDR3 consists of 15 residues. Germline V lookup: CDR1 KGHSH, CDR2 LQKENI. J gave up 5 bases and V 4 bases, and 8 bases lay outside the gene matches. CDR3 DNA: TGTGCCAGCTCACAAACACAGGGGGCGGTCGAGACCCAGTACTTC. Amino acids: CASSQTQGAVETQYF.

This clone appeared a few times. The chain combines TRBV13 with TRBJ1-6; D unresolved. In germline, CDR1 is PRHDT, CDR2 FYEKMQ (reference sequence). The germline V and J ends were trimmed by 0 bases and 11 bases, with 8 bases remaining between them. The CDR3 has 13 amino acids. Written as DNA, the CDR3 is TGTGCCAGCAGCTTAGGAGCTCTTACACCCCTCCACTTT. It is translated as CASSLGALTPLHF.

The V gene is TRBV10-2, the J gene TRBJ2-3, with TRBD2 matching over 13 bases. Unmatched junction bases numbered 11, after V lost 5 bases and J lost 3 bases. The CDR3 consists of 18 residues. Per germline, CDR1 WSHSY and CDR2 SAAADI. The CDR3 here is CASSPQPRLAGGTDTQYF. As DNA, the CDR3 is TGCGCCAGCAGTCCTCAGCCGAGACTAGCGGGAGGTACAGATACGCAGTATTTT.